The 30 T cell receptor beta chains below all came from one sample that was sequenced in a study of metastatic and nonmetastatic thyroid tumors. TCRdb called clones again from the PCR reads with MiXCR. The profile covers 85,000 to 95,000 clones, with around 14% appearing a single time and 3% to 4.5% taken by the ten largest. Each patient came to thyroid surgery without any prior treatment (of any kind). The material sequenced was blood. The receptors were gathered from a female donor with papillary thyroid cancer or a benign thyroid nodule (not recorded which). Some clones in this sample may be carry-over from other donors' samples.

This clone was seen at least ten times. V usage is TRBV6-1 and J usage is TRBJ1-6; TRBD1 matches at 7 bases. V was pared by 6 bases and J by 7 bases, with 3 bases of the junction left unmatched. This CDR3 region has 13 residues. Germline CDR1 MNHNS, CDR2 SASEGT. The CDR3 reads CASRAGGNSPLHF. In nucleotides, the CDR3 is TGTGCCAGCAGAGCAGGGGGGAATTCACCCCTCCACTTT.

This clone has at least ten counts. This rearrangement joins TRBV30 to TRBJ1-2; D gene unclear. CDR1 is GTSNPN, CDR2 SVGIG, per germline (reference sequence). Between the trimmed V and J ends, which lost 5 bases and 2 bases, there was a span of 9 bases. This CDR3 spans 12 amino acids. Here the CDR3 DNA reads TGTGCCTGGGAGGGCGGGAACTATGGCTACACCTTC. It specifies CAWEGGNYGYTF.

This clone appeared many times. Other DNA sequences from this sample encode an identical CDR3 as well. This sequence joins TRBV7-9 and TRBJ2-7, with TRBD2 identical over 7 bases. CDR1 SEHNR and CDR2 FQNEAQ come from the germline V gene (reference sequence). V trimming: 5 bases; J trimming: 4 bases; junction bases outside the gene matches: 8. This CDR3 is 14 amino acids long. The CDR3 DNA reads as TGTGCCAGCAGCCTAGAAGGCGGGGGATACGAGCAGTACTTC. Translating it yields CASSLEGGGYEQYF. Supplemented by reference TRBV7-9 and TRBJ2-7, the full variable domain reads DTGVSQNPRHKITKRGQNVTFRCDPISEHNRLYWYRQTLGQGPEFLTYFQNEAQLEKSRLLSDRFSAERPKGSFSTLEIQRTEQGDSAMYLCASSLEGGGYEQYFGPGTRLTVT.

This clone was seen ten or more times. The chain recombines TRBV5-1 with TRBJ2-3, with TRBD2 matching 14 bases. This CDR3 has 17 residues. V was clipped by 0 bases and J by 1 base; unmatched bases: 1. CDR1 and CDR2 from the germline V gene are SGHRS and YFSETQ. This CDR3 is CASSLVGLAGGTDTQYF. The DNA of the CDR3 is TGCGCCAGCAGCTTGGTGGGACTAGCGGGGGGCACAGATACGCAGTATTTT.

This clone was observed at least ten times. The V call is TRBV6-5, the J call TRBJ2-1, with TRBD2 identical over 10 bases. Germline values: CDR1 MNHEY, CDR2 SVGAGI. This CDR3 is built from 19 residues. J gave up 5 bases and V 0 bases, and 13 bases lay outside the gene matches. The DNA of the CDR3 is TGTGCCAGCAGTTACTCGATCAGGGGCGAGCGGGGGGGAAACAATGAGCAGTTCTTC. Its translation: CASSYSIRGERGGNNEQFF.

This clone was detected only a few times. A much larger clone lies a single base off, so this may be a read error. The chain carries TRBV14 and TRBJ1-6; no firm D call. This CDR3 has 11 residues. Germline CDR1 is SGHDN and CDR2 is FVKESK. CDR3 sequence reads: CDSSVGAALHF. The CDR3 DNA reads as TGTGACAGCAGCGTGGGAGCAGCCCTCCACTTT.

This clone was detected ten times or more. V usage is TRBV19 and J usage is TRBJ2-7; D gene unclear. There are 14 residues in the CDR3. V lost 7 bases and J lost 4, with 17 bases in between. From germline, CDR1 is LNHDA and CDR2 SQIVND (reference sequence). This CDR3 reads CASNKEFGPYEQYF. The CDR3 nucleotides are TGTGCCAGTAACAAGGAATTTGGACCTTACGAGCAGTACTTC.

This clone has a count of ten or more. The V call is TRBV4-1, the J call TRBJ2-1, with TRBD2 as a possible D gene (6 bases). The germline V and J ends were trimmed by 0 bases and 4 bases, with 13 bases remaining between them. Germline V gene lookup returns CDR1 MGHRA and CDR2 YSYEKL. This CDR3 spans 16 amino acids. The CDR3 region is CASSQDSGTEYNEQFF. CDR3 coding DNA: TGCGCCAGCAGCCAAGATTCTGGGACTGAATACAATGAGCAGTTCTTC.

A few counts support this clone. A single base separates this from a much larger clone, so it may be a read error. The genes are TRBV19 and TRBJ1-5; possibly TRBD1 for D (6 bases). V was clipped by 5 bases and J by 3 bases, with 8 bases between them. This CDR3 spans 13 amino acids. Germline V gene sequence: CDR1 LNHDA, CDR2 SQIVND (reference sequence). CDR3 region: CASSWDNNQPQHF. The CDR3 DNA reads TGTGCCAGTAGTTGGGACAACAATCAGCCCCAGCATTTT.

The sample holds many counts of this clone. The chain combines TRBV12-3 or TRBV12-4 with TRBJ2-1; 11 nucleotides line up with TRBD2. Germline trimming cut 2 bases from V and 4 bases from J; bases unmatched to any gene: 1. This CDR3 contains 15 residues. The CDR3: CASSLLAGGYNEQFF. Written as DNA, the CDR3 is TGTGCCAGCAGTTTATTAGCGGGGGGGTACAATGAGCAGTTCTTC.

This clone occurred many times. The V gene is TRBV20-1, the J gene TRBJ1-2; D may be TRBD1 (6 bases). This CDR3 is 13 amino acids long. Trimming cost V 3 bases and J 4 bases, with 12 bases left between them. Germline V CDR1 and CDR2: DFQATT, SNEGSKA (reference sequence). CDR3 sequence (DNA): TGCAGTGCTAGTGGTCAGGGGAGCTATGGCTACACCTTC. This sequence encodes CSASGQGSYGYTF.

Details on this clone: Other DNA sequences in the same sample also yield this CDR3. The chain links TRBV4-2 to TRBJ1-6, with D hard to call. This CDR3 is built from 18 residues. The V gene's germline CDR1 is LGHNA and CDR2 YNFKEQ. The germline V and J ends were trimmed by 4 bases and 7 bases, with 23 bases remaining between them. CDR3 protein: CASSPRPSFVGLNSPLHF. The CDR3 region has the DNA TGTGCCAGCAGCCCACGACCCTCTTTTGTGGGGTTGAATTCACCCCTCCACTTT.

This clone occurred many times. This chain uses TRBV5-1 with TRBJ1-1; no reliable D call. The CDR3 spans 14 residues. V lost 4 bases, J lost 1 base, and 11 bases lay in between. Germline V gene sequence: CDR1 SGHRS, CDR2 YFSETQ. As DNA, the CDR3 is TGCGCCAGCAGCCAGGCGACGGGGAACACTGAAGCTTTCTTT. This translates into CASSQATGNTEAFF.

Ten or more counts support this clone. The chain couples TRBV10-1 to TRBJ2-1; the match to TRBD2 covers 12 bases. Germline trimming cut 4 bases from V and 4 bases from J; bases unmatched to any gene: 5. Germline values: CDR1 WNHNN, CDR2 SYGVQD (reference sequence). The CDR3 length is 16 residues. CDR3 in DNA: TGCGCCAGCAGTGCCAGACTAGCGGGGGATTACAATGAGCAGTTCTTC. Amino acid sequence: CASSARLAGDYNEQFF.

Worth noting for this clone: This sequence may be a read error, since a much larger clone differs from it by one base. This chain links TRBV11-3 with TRBJ2-1, with 8 positions matching TRBD2. The CDR3 covers 19 residues. V shed 1 base, J shed 0 bases, and the junction held 11 bases outside the gene matches. The germline CDR1 and CDR2 sequences are SGHNT and YENEEA. This CDR3 is CASSLGEDGAGVSYNEQFF. In nucleotides, the CDR3 is TGTGCCAGCAGCTTAGGGGAGGATGGAGCGGGGGTCTCCTACAATGAGCAGTTCTTC. Full variable domain (outside the CDR3, taken from reference TRBV11-3 and TRBJ2-1): EAGVVQSPRYKIIEKKQPVAFWCNPISGHNTLYWYLQNLGQGPELLIRYENEEAVDDSQLPKDRFSAERLKGVDSTLKIQPAELGDSAVYLCASSLGEDGAGVSYNEQFFGPGTRLTVL.

The genes are TRBV4-2 and TRBJ2-3; D is undetermined. Germline assignment: CDR1 LGHNA and CDR2 YNFKEQ. The CDR3 is 17 amino acids. The V end was cut by 4 bases, the J end by 1 base, with 18 bases between. CDR3 sequence reads: CASSLIPPGRGTDTQYF. For the CDR3, the DNA is TGTGCCAGCAGCCTGATTCCCCCGGGCCGCGGCACAGATACGCAGTATTTT.

This clone was seen repeatedly, ten times or more. The chain couples TRBV5-1 to TRBJ1-1; 9 bases are shared with TRBD1. CDR3 length: 16 amino acids. The germline V gene has CDR1 SGHRS and CDR2 YFSETQ. After removal of 4 bases from V and 0 bases from J, the junction contained 7 bases not matched to a gene. The CDR3 loop is CASSPWTGALNTEAFF. The CDR3 bases are TGCGCCAGCAGCCCCTGGACAGGGGCACTGAACACTGAAGCTTTCTTT.

There are many counts of this clone. At the DNA level, this CDR3 is encoded by other sequences in the same sample as well. The chain joins TRBV20-1 to TRBJ2-1, with TRBD1 identical over 9 bases. CDR3 length equals 13 residues. Trimming at V came to 3 bases and at J to 12 bases, leaving 9 bases not matched to a gene. Germline V gives CDR1 DFQATT, CDR2 SNEGSKA (reference sequence). The CDR3 sequence is CSASTGGPTWQFF. The CDR3 DNA follows: TGCAGTGCTAGTACAGGGGGCCCCACCTGGCAGTTCTTC.

This clone is medium-sized in the sample. This chain uses TRBV6-1 with TRBJ2-2; a possible D gene is TRBD2 (6 bases). Trimming removed 2 bases at V and 7 bases at J, with 11 bases between. Germline assignment: CDR1 MNHNS and CDR2 SASEGT. This CDR3 has 14 residues. The CDR3 reads CASSERRDSGELFF. The CDR3 DNA sequence: TGTGCCAGCAGTGAAAGGAGGGATAGCGGGGAGCTGTTTTTT.

This clone was detected many times. The CDR3 DNA follows: TGTGCCAGCAGCCGGAAGACAGGGGGTAATGAGCAGTTCTTC. Its protein product is CASSRKTGGNEQFF. V and J are TRBV7-2 and TRBJ2-1; 9 positions match TRBD1. The CDR3 sequence is 14 residues long. With 5 bases clipped from V and 7 bases from J, the junction kept 6 bases outside the gene matches. Germline V CDR1 and CDR2: SGHTA, FQGNSA.

With respect to this clone: Germline and junction disagree at one end, which may indicate a read error. The chain uses TRBV6-1 and TRBJ1-5, with D perhaps matching TRBD1 (6 bases). From germline, CDR1 is MNHNS and CDR2 SASEGT. The CDR3 has 13 residues. The CDR3 loop is CASIAGGNQPHHF. The CDR3 DNA reads as TGTGCCAGCATTGCTGGGGGCAATCAGCCCCATCATTTT.

This clone was detected many times. The V gene is TRBV27, the J gene TRBJ2-5, with 9 bases fitting TRBD1. Germline values: CDR1 MNHEY, CDR2 SMNVEV (reference sequence). CDR3 length: 17 residues. The trim removed 2 bases at V and 6 bases at J, leaving 13 bases unmatched. The DNA of the CDR3 is TGTGCCAGCAGTTTAGGCCCGGACAGGGGCTATGCGCAGACCCAGTACTTC. Residues: CASSLGPDRGYAQTQYF.

This clone was observed at least ten times. Different DNA sequences within this sample yield the same CDR3. The chain links TRBV18 to TRBJ1-1; D is ambiguous. V was cut by 2 bases and J by 6 bases, with 7 bases left in between. CDR1 and CDR2 from the germline V gene are KGHSH and LQKENI. CDR3 length: 12 amino acids. In nucleotides, the CDR3 is TGTGCCAGCTCACCAGGCAAAGCTGAAGCTTTCTTT. Translation gives CASSPGKAEAFF.

Only one count was recorded for this clone. A single base separates this from a much larger clone, so it may be a read error. This chain links TRBV20-1 with TRBJ2-7, with unresolved D. CDR1 DFQATT and CDR2 SNEGSKA come from the germline V gene (reference sequence). The CDR3 spans 14 residues. Trimming pared 3 bases from V and 2 bases from J, leaving 14 bases between. CDR3 region: CSARCASYAYEQYF. In DNA form, the CDR3 reads TGCAGTGCTAGGTGCGCTAGTTATGCCTACGAGCAGTACTTC.

This clone was counted once. The rearrangement uses TRBV20-1 and TRBJ2-2, with TRBD2 matching over 7 bases. The CDR3 sequence is 16 residues long. Unmatched junction bases numbered 6, after V lost 1 base and J lost 1 base. Looked up from germline, CDR1 is DFQATT and CDR2 is SNEGSKA (reference sequence). The CDR3 protein is CSARVYQRGNTGELFF. The CDR3 DNA sequence: TGCAGTGCTAGAGTCTATCAGCGGGGGAACACCGGGGAGCTGTTTTTT.

This clone was seen ten or more times. The sample has other DNA sequences that encode this CDR3 too. The chain employs TRBV19 and TRBJ2-1, with no clear D. This CDR3 spans 14 amino acids. The ends were cut back, 7 bases at V and 5 bases at J, with 15 bases in the middle. From germline, CDR1 is LNHDA and CDR2 SQIVND (reference sequence). The CDR3: CASKVLGPDNEQFF. CDR3 DNA: TGTGCCAGTAAGGTTTTAGGACCCGACAATGAGCAGTTCTTC.

The sample holds many counts of this clone. This chain links TRBV20-1 with TRBJ1-2, with 7 bases aligning to TRBD1. Germline CDR1 is DFQATT and CDR2 is SNEGSKA (reference sequence). This CDR3 has 13 amino acids. As DNA, the CDR3 is TGCAGCTATTTACAGGGGCCGAACTATGGCTACACCTTC. It yields the protein CSYLQGPNYGYTF.

This clone has more than one count but fewer than ten. A clone one base away is much larger, so this may be a read error. The chain uses TRBV10-3 and TRBJ1-1; TRBD1 is a possible D gene (5 bases). Trimming pared 7 bases from V and 5 bases from J, leaving 23 bases between. CDR1 and CDR2 from the germline V gene are ENHRY and SYGVKD. The CDR3 has 16 residues. The CDR3 nucleotides are TGTGCCATCATGGCGGCTCGGGGGGAATCTGCGACTGAAGCTTTCTTT. Translating it yields CAIMAARGESATEAFF.

This clone was seen at least ten times. The chain employs TRBV3-1 and TRBJ1-6; D uncertain. V dropped 2 bases and J dropped 0 bases, with 8 bases sitting between them. This CDR3 has 16 residues. Germline V gene lookup returns CDR1 LGHDT and CDR2 YNNKEL (reference sequence). CDR3 DNA: TGTGCCAGCAGCCAAAGATCGAGCTCCTATAATTCACCCCTCCACTTT. This codes for CASSQRSSSYNSPLHF.

This clone was detected ten times or more. This CDR3 is also generated by other DNA sequences in the sample. V gene TRBV15 combines with J gene TRBJ1-2, with D unclear. The V end lost 0 bases, the J end lost 1 base, and 3 bases lay between the germline ends. Germline values: CDR1 LNHNV, CDR2 YYDKDF (reference sequence). CDR3 length: 13 residues. The CDR3 loop reads CATSREGNYGYTF. CDR3 coding DNA: TGTGCCACCAGCAGAGAGGGTAACTATGGCTACACCTTC.